This T cell receptor (beta chain) was captured by sequencing in a study of sequential checkpoint blockade in melanoma. Study information: Patients were randomized 1:1 to nivolumab-then-ipilimumab or ipilimumab-then-nivolumab first-line.

This table comes from immunoSEQ multiplex PCR, and its TCRdb copy is limited to in-frame clones, with some not included. The data hold around 13,000 clones, with around 70% observed a single time. Treatment defined: randomized to nivolumab then ipilimumab (arm A) or the reverse (arm B). DNA-damaging chemotherapy had not been given to any patient beforehand. PBMC sorting kept live CD3+CD8+ cells without CD19 or CD56. The sample in question was CD8+ T cells sorted from blood (inferred from file names), obtained from a patient given nivolumab and ipilimumab in sequence. The sequence derives from a human donor with melanoma.

Here the CDR3 reads CASSPRQSGAEAFF. CDR3 bases: TGCGCCAGCAGCCCCAGACAGTCGGGGGCTGAAGCTTTCTTT. The V gene is TRBV4-3, the J gene TRBJ1-1; the D gene is possibly TRBD1 (5 bases). The CDR3 contains 14 residues. Trimming removed 4 bases from V and 6 bases from J, with 15 bases in between. CDR1 and CDR2 from the germline V gene are LGHNA and YSLEER.